These 3 T cell receptor beta chains share one sample of origin, sequenced in a study of shared clonotypes between healthy human individuals. Libraries were prepared by immunoSEQ multiplex PCR; TCRdb keeps only in-frame clonotypes and omits some of them. The profile shows more than 850,000 clones, around 82% of them singletons. The sequencing sample was made of memory CD4+ T cells from PBMCs. Stated subset: CD45RA-negative fraction. These receptors all stem from a man younger than 35 in good health. Some clones in this sample may be carry-over from other donors' samples.

V usage is TRBV6-1 and J usage is TRBJ2-1; 8 bases align to TRBD2. The CDR3 contains 13 residues. The V gene's germline CDR1 is MNHNS and CDR2 SASEGT. V shed 7 bases and J 8 bases; nucleotides not matched to a gene: 7. In DNA form, the CDR3 reads TGTGCCAGCAACGCGGGAGGTCAGGATGAGCAGTTCTTC. Translation gives CASNAGGQDEQFF.

The chain links TRBV9 to TRBJ2-2; TRBD1 or TRBD2 may be the D gene (5 bases each). CDR3 length: 13 residues. The ends were cut back, 7 bases at V and 6 bases at J, with 13 bases in the middle. Germline-derived CDR1 and CDR2 are SGDLS and YYNGEE. The CDR3 bases are TGTGCCAGCTGCCAGGGAGCGGCCGGGGAGCTGTTTTTT. It codes for CASCQGAAGELFF.

At least ten counts were recorded for this clone. The chain employs TRBV5-1 and TRBJ1-4; D call uncertain. With 2 bases removed from V and 0 bases from J, the gap between germline ends came to 11 bases. There are 16 residues in the CDR3. Germline values: CDR1 SGHRS, CDR2 YFSETQ. The CDR3 loop is CASSFGLSATNEKLFF. In DNA form, the CDR3 reads TGCGCCAGCAGCTTTGGGTTATCAGCAACTAATGAAAAACTGTTTTTT. The entire variable domain, with the rest obtained from reference TRBV5-1 and TRBJ1-4, is as follows: KAGVTQTPRYLIKTRGQQVTLSCSPISGHRSVSWYQQTPGQGLQFLFEYFSETQRNKGNFPGRFSGRQFSNSRSEMNVSTLELGDSALYLCASSFGLSATNEKLFFGSGTQLSVL.